This T cell receptor beta chain was sequenced for a study of T cell repertoires in cytomegalovirus infection. Study at large: Both recently identified HLA-C-restricted and well-studied HLA-B-restricted CMV epitopes were used in the study.

This clonotype occurred a few times. Its antigen is not identified. Study conclusions and caveats: Cumulative public TCR beta family frequency identified CMV carriers with the relevant HLA.

MiXCR, applied by TCRdb to the reads, yields one record per CDR3 protein. The profile shows about 51,000 distinct CDR3 sequences, over 15% of them singletons. Between the trimmed V and J ends, which lost 1 base and 4 bases, there was a span of 5 bases. Per the germline V gene, CDR1 is SGHNT and CDR2 is YENEEA. The CDR3 extends over 13 amino acids. The chain couples TRBV11-3 to TRBJ2-1; D unclear. The TCR sequence derives from a human donor in good health (CMV status not recorded). Some clones in this sample may be carry-over from other donors' samples. Sequenced here: CD8+ T cells from cultured PBMCs, sampled from culture after CMV antigen stimulation. The CDR3 coding sequence is TGTGCCAGCAGCTTAGTGACGTACAATGAGCAGTTCTTC. Translation: CASSLVTYNEQFF.